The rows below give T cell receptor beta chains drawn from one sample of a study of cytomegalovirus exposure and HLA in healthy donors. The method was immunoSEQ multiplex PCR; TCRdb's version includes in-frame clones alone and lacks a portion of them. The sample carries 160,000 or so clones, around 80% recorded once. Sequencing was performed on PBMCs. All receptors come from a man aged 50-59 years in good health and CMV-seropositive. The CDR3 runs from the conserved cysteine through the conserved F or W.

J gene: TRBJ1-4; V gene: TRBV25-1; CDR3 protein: CASSESGGSNEKLFF
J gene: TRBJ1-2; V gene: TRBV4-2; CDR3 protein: CASSQDPRRASYGYTF
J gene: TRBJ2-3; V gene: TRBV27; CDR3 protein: CASSSMGRTQYF
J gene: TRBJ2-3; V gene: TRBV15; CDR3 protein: CATSRDTGLNTQYF
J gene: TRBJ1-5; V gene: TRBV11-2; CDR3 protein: CASSLYRAGNQPQHF
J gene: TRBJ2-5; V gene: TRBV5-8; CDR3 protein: CASSPGLAIQETQYF
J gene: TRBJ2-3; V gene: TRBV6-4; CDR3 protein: CASSAGALGDTQYF
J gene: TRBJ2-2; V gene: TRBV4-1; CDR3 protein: CASSQVTTNTGELFF
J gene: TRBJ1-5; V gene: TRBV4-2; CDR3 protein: CASSQDVSTGFNQPQHF
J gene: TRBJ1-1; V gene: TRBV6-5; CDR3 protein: CASSTFGGDTEAFF
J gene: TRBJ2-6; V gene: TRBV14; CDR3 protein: CASSRYFPGQISGANVLTF
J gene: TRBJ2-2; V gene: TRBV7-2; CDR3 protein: CASSLRRDRVPGELFF
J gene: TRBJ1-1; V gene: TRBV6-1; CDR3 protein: CASSEAPGRITEAFF
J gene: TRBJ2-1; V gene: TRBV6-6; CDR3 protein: CASSLSPSGGDNEQFF
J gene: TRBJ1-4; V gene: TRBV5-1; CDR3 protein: CASSPRTGNNEKLFF
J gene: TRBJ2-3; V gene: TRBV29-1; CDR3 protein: CSVEDPVDTQYF
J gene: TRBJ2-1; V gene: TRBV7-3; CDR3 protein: CASSQQGVGSEQFF
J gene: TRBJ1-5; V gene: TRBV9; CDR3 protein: CASSVSPNQPQHF
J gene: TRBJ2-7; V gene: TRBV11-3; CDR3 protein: CASSSGVTGVDEQYF
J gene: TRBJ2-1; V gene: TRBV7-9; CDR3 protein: CASSLVQGNYNEQFF
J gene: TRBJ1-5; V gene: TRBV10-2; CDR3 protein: CASSESGASQPQHF